A single sample is the source of the 19 T cell receptor beta chains below, sequenced in a study of blood T cell repertoires in COVID-19. Sequencing was performed with immunoSEQ multiplex PCR; in TCRdb, only in-frame clones are kept and a portion is missing. The sample gives about 220,000 clones, around 80% of which show up once; 5.1% is in the top ten. Sequenced: peripheral blood. These receptors were collected from a woman aged 55-70 years who had recovered from COVID-19.

The V and J genes are TRBV11-2 and TRBJ2-7; D is perhaps TRBD1 (7 bases). CDR3 size: 17 residues. CDR1 and CDR2 (germline): SGHAT, FQNNGV. Trimming stripped 0 bases from V and 0 bases from J, with 15 bases between. CDR3 in DNA: TGTGCCAGCAGCTTAGATGCGGGACAGCACTACTCCTACGAGCAGTACTTC. Its protein product is CASSLDAGQHYSYEQYF.

This clone has just one count. The gene calls are TRBV15 and TRBJ2-1; D unclear. The germline CDR1 and CDR2 sequences are LNHNV and YYDKDF (reference sequence). V gave up 1 base and J gave up 9 bases, with 7 bases separating them. This CDR3 spans 12 amino acids. CDR3 nucleotides: TGTGCCACCAGCAGAGTCCCCGGTGAGCAGTTCTTC. Amino acids: CATSRVPGEQFF.

The table lists this clone with a count of one. This chain connects TRBV24-1 to TRBJ1-5; TRBD1 agrees at 7 bases. Germline trimming cut 2 bases from V and 4 bases from J; bases unmatched to any gene: 7. The CDR3 is 16 residues long. Germline V gene lookup returns CDR1 KGHDR and CDR2 SFDVKD. CDR3 nucleotides: TGTGCCACCAGTGATTCTAGGACAGGCGAGAATCAGCCCCAGCATTTT. Encoded protein: CATSDSRTGENQPQHF.

This chain connects TRBV12-3 or TRBV12-4 to TRBJ2-7; D may be TRBD1 (5 bases). The CDR3 is 11 amino acids. The germline V and J ends were trimmed by 5 bases and 6 bases, with 8 bases remaining between them. The CDR3 region has the DNA TGTGCCAGCAGTAGGGGTGGCGAGCAGTACTTC. Encoded protein: CASSRGGEQYF.

The rearrangement links TRBV6-2 or TRBV6-3 to TRBJ2-1; D may be TRBD2 (7 bases). V was clipped by 2 bases and J by 9 bases, with 8 bases between them. The germline CDR1 and CDR2 sequences are MNHEY and SVGEGT. The CDR3 length is 12 residues. The CDR3 DNA is TGTGCCAGCAGTTACCGGGGGGCTGAGCAGTTCTTC. It specifies CASSYRGAEQFF.

V gene TRBV6-5 combines with J gene TRBJ1-6, with 9 bases fitting TRBD1. The V segment lost 2 bases and the J segment 14 bases; nucleotides outside the gene matches: 7. Germline loops: CDR1 MNHEY, CDR2 SVGAGI. The CDR3 spans 14 residues. The CDR3: CASSYTGGERSLHF. CDR3 coding DNA: TGTGCCAGCAGTTACACAGGGGGCGAGAGATCCCTCCACTTT.

This clone appeared a few times. V gene TRBV12-5 combines with J gene TRBJ1-3; 9 bases are shared with TRBD1. CDR1 and CDR2 from the germline V gene are LGHNT and FRNRAP. The CDR3 length is 16 residues. The V segment lost 0 bases and the J segment 8 bases; nucleotides outside the gene matches: 8. The CDR3 nucleotides read TGTGCTAGTGGTTTGGTCCTGGGACAGGGAGGCCACACCATATATTTT. This sequence encodes CASGLVLGQGGHTIYF.

The genes are TRBV6-6 and TRBJ1-6, with 7 bases fitting TRBD1. J gave up 4 bases and V 5 bases, and 5 bases lay outside the gene matches. This CDR3 contains 15 residues. Germline values: CDR1 MNHNY, CDR2 SVGAGI (reference sequence). The chain's CDR3 is CASSPLTGYNSPLHF. The CDR3 region has the DNA TGTGCCAGCAGTCCACTGACAGGGTATAATTCACCCCTCCACTTT.

This clone showed up just once. The chain employs TRBV5-8 and TRBJ1-5; no reliable D call. V lost 2 bases and J lost 0, with 15 bases in between. The germline V gene encodes CDR1 SGHTS and CDR2 YDEGEE. This CDR3 is built from 17 residues. The CDR3 loop is CASSLFKWAYSNQPQHF. The CDR3, as DNA: TGTGCCAGCAGCTTATTTAAGTGGGCCTATAGCAATCAGCCCCAGCATTTT.

The chain employs TRBV5-4 and TRBJ2-5; 10 bases match TRBD2. With 4 bases clipped from V and 0 bases from J, the junction kept 12 bases outside the gene matches. The CDR3 extends over 18 amino acids. Germline CDR1 is SGHNT and CDR2 is YYREEE (reference sequence). The CDR3 region is CASSLGVAGGRYQETQYF. The CDR3 region has the DNA TGTGCCAGCAGCCTCGGGGTAGCGGGGGGCCGGTACCAAGAGACCCAGTACTTC.

The chain has TRBV7-3 and TRBJ2-5; 7 bases fit TRBD2. This CDR3 region has 15 residues. Germline V gene data show CDR1 as SGHTA and CDR2 as FQGTGA. J gave up 7 bases and V 0 bases, and 8 bases lay outside the gene matches. CDR3 amino acids: CASSLTGTSGGTQYF. The CDR3, as DNA: TGTGCCAGCAGCTTAACCGGCACCTCGGGGGGGACCCAGTACTTC. Complete variable domain (other parts from reference TRBV7-3 and TRBJ2-5): GAGVSQTPSNKVTEKGKYVELRCDPISGHTALYWYRQSLGQGPEFLIYFQGTGAADDSGLPNDRFFAVRPEGSVSTLKIQRTERGDSAVYLCASSLTGTSGGTQYFGPGTRLLVL.

This chain joins TRBV6-5 and TRBJ2-2; 7 nucleotides match TRBD1. Germline-derived CDR1 and CDR2 are MNHEY and SVGAGI. The CDR3 runs 15 residues. V dropped 6 bases and J dropped 0; count of bases not matched to a gene: 4. Here the CDR3 reads CASRAGQANTGELFF. In DNA form, the CDR3 reads TGTGCCAGCAGGGCCGGACAGGCGAACACCGGGGAGCTGTTTTTT.

The V call is TRBV29-1, the J call TRBJ2-7; D unresolved. The length of the CDR3 is 14 residues. Trimming pared 8 bases from V and 0 bases from J, leaving 17 bases between. Germline CDR1 and CDR2: SQVTM and ANQGSEA. DNA of the CDR3: TGCAGCCTCGGCCCAGGTTTTGCCTCCTACGAGCAGTACTTC. Its protein product is CSLGPGFASYEQYF.

This clone occurred once. The rearrangement joins TRBV5-1 to TRBJ1-3; unclear D gene. V was pared by 4 bases and J by 2 bases, with 7 bases between. In germline, CDR1 is SGHRS, CDR2 YFSETQ. The CDR3 has 13 amino acids. The CDR3 DNA reads as TGCGCCAGCAGCCTGGCCACTGGAAACACCATATATTTT. It is translated as CASSLATGNTIYF.

The V call is TRBV5-4, the J call TRBJ2-7; possible D gene TRBD1, 8 bases. This CDR3 has 15 amino acids. Looked up from germline, CDR1 is SGHNT and CDR2 is YYREEE (reference sequence). V was shortened by 3 bases and J by 2 bases, with 15 bases between the two germline ends. As DNA, the CDR3 is TGTGCCAGCAGCTCCCGACAGGGGAGGGCCTACGAGCAGTACTTC. This gives the protein CASSSRQGRAYEQYF.

The chain carries TRBV9 and TRBJ2-6; 9 bases fit TRBD1. The germline V gene has CDR1 SGDLS and CDR2 YYNGEE. The CDR3 is made up of 16 amino acids. V lost 4 bases to trimming and J lost 4 bases; unmatched junction nucleotides: 6. CDR3 loop: CASSRDRESGANVLTF. The DNA of the CDR3 is TGTGCCAGCAGCCGGGACAGGGAATCGGGGGCCAACGTCCTGACTTTC.

This clone came up a few times. The chain employs TRBV6-1 and TRBJ1-5; 11 bases fit TRBD1. V shed 2 bases and J 8 bases; nucleotides not matched to a gene: 11. The CDR3 contains 17 residues. Germline CDR1 is MNHNS and CDR2 is SASEGT. This CDR3 is CASSEIRGTGGEEPQHF. The CDR3 DNA is TGTGCCAGCAGTGAAATTAGAGGGACAGGGGGAGAGGAGCCCCAGCATTTT.

This chain connects TRBV6-1 to TRBJ2-7; 7 nucleotides line up with TRBD1. There are 17 residues in the CDR3. The J segment lost 2 bases and the V segment lost 1 base, leaving 11 bases of the junction unmatched. From germline, CDR1 is MNHNS and CDR2 SASEGT. The CDR3 DNA reads TGTGCCAGCAGTGAAGGGGTTACAGGGGACGGGGCCTACGAGCAGTACTTC. It is translated as CASSEGVTGDGAYEQYF.

This clone was observed a single time. This chain joins TRBV14 and TRBJ2-7; a weak D match, TRBD2 (5 bases). This CDR3 region has 12 residues. Germline V gene lookup returns CDR1 SGHDN and CDR2 FVKESK. V was shortened by 6 bases and J by 3 bases, with 9 bases between the two germline ends. CDR3 in DNA: TGTGCCAGCAGTCGGGGTCTCTACGAGCAGTACTTC. Protein product: CASSRGLYEQYF.